The 16 T cell receptor beta chains below all came from one sample that was sequenced in a study of blood T cell repertoires in COVID-19 (dated by TCRdb to 2018 to 2020). Receptor amplification or capture employed the immunoSEQ multiplex PCR assay. Here the immuneACCESS table is served through TCRdb, limited to in-frame sequences with V and J called. Missing clones are a known gap in these copies; in checked studies unresolved V genes cover under half, and the rest lacks a known reason. The sample table records around 150,000 clones; around 88% of these occur just once. Around 5% of the sample rests with the top ten. The sequenced sample consisted of peripheral blood. These receptors originate from a human donor in a cohort sampled during active COVID-19.

This clone has more than one count but fewer than ten. The chain has TRBV7-9 and TRBJ1-2; D may be TRBD1 (6 bases). The CDR3 length is 13 residues. Trimming pared 4 bases from V and 3 bases from J, leaving 9 bases between. Per the germline V gene, CDR1 is SEHNR and CDR2 is FQNEAQ (reference sequence). CDR3 region: CASSSGVYYGYTF. CDR3 in DNA: TGTGCCAGCAGCTCAGGGGTATACTATGGCTACACCTTC.

J is TRBJ1-6 and V is TRBV19, with 9 bases fitting TRBD1. CDR3 length: 14 residues. The junction had 5 bases not matched to a gene; V was cut back by 5 bases and J by 9 bases. Germline CDR1 LNHDA, CDR2 SQIVND (reference sequence). The CDR3 sequence is CASSSTGGGSPLHF. The CDR3 nucleotides read TGTGCCAGTAGTTCGACAGGGGGTGGTTCACCCCTCCACTTT.

The J gene is TRBJ2-1, the V gene TRBV18, with 14 bases aligning to TRBD2. The junction had 6 bases not matched to a gene; V was cut back by 2 bases and J by 9 bases. Looked up from germline, CDR1 is KGHSH and CDR2 is LQKENI. CDR3 length: 16 amino acids. The CDR3 DNA reads TGTGCCAGCTCACCAATGACTAGCGGGGGGGCGGGTGAGCAGTTCTTC. Translated: CASSPMTSGGAGEQFF.

J is TRBJ2-7 and V is TRBV5-1; D is unresolved. The CDR3 has 15 residues. V lost 1 base and J lost 1, with 12 bases in between. Germline V gene data show CDR1 as SGHRS and CDR2 as YFSETQ. In nucleotides, the CDR3 is TGCGCCAGCAGCTTGCTTAGACTCGATTCCTACGAGCAGTACTTC. This codes for CASSLLRLDSYEQYF. The full variable domain, completed using reference TRBV5-1 and TRBJ2-7, is KAGVTQTPRYLIKTRGQQVTLSCSPISGHRSVSWYQQTPGQGLQFLFEYFSETQRNKGNFPGRFSGRQFSNSRSEMNVSTLELGDSALYLCASSLLRLDSYEQYFGPGTRLTVT.

This chain uses TRBV7-2 with TRBJ2-7; maybe TRBD2 (7 bases). V lost 4 bases and J 0 bases, leaving 13 bases between the germline ends. The CDR3 is 15 amino acids. The V gene's germline CDR1 is SGHTA and CDR2 FQGNSA. In nucleotides, the CDR3 is TGTGCCAGCAGCTCTAGGGGGGGGACCTCCTACGAGCAGTACTTC. Translating gives CASSSRGGTSYEQYF.

The rearrangement joins TRBV13 to TRBJ1-3; 11 nucleotides line up with TRBD1. The CDR3 runs 16 residues. Germline-derived CDR1 and CDR2 are PRHDT and FYEKMQ (reference sequence). The trim removed 3 bases at V and 3 bases at J, leaving 4 bases unmatched. CDR3 residues: CASSFGTGGDGNTIYF. The CDR3 bases are TGTGCCAGCAGCTTCGGGACAGGGGGGGATGGAAACACCATATATTTT.

V and J are TRBV6-4 and TRBJ1-4, with D perhaps TRBD1 (5 bases). The CDR3 runs 12 residues. Between the trimmed V and J ends, which lost 8 bases and 8 bases, there was a span of 12 bases. From germline, CDR1 is MRHNA and CDR2 SNTAGT. CDR3 nucleotides: TGTGCCAGCGGGCAGGGCGAGGAAAAACTGTTTTTT. Its translation: CASGQGEEKLFF.

The J gene is TRBJ1-4, the V gene TRBV18, with 7 nucleotides matching TRBD1. The CDR3 extends over 16 amino acids. Looked up from germline, CDR1 is KGHSH and CDR2 is LQKENI. V lost 4 bases to trimming and J lost 5 bases; unmatched junction nucleotides: 10. In DNA form, the CDR3 reads TGTGCCAGCTCACTGATAATAGGGGGCGAGAATGAAAAACTGTTTTTT. Protein sequence: CASSLIIGGENEKLFF.

The V call is TRBV27, the J call TRBJ2-3; 10 nucleotides agree with TRBD2. The CDR3 has 18 residues. The V and J ends lost 5 bases and 2 bases, in that order; junction bases with no gene match: 13. Germline loops: CDR1 MNHEY, CDR2 SMNVEV (reference sequence). The DNA of the CDR3 is TGTGCCAGCAGTCCCGGGTGGGCTAGCGGGAGTGACACAGATACGCAGTATTTT. Translating gives CASSPGWASGSDTDTQYF.

The chain combines TRBV24-1 with TRBJ2-2; 10 bases agree with TRBD2. J lost 3 bases, V lost 3 bases, and 3 bases had no gene match. The CDR3 has 16 residues. Germline-derived CDR1 and CDR2 are KGHDR and SFDVKD. CDR3 residues: CATSDQREGYTGELFF. Written as DNA, the CDR3 is TGTGCCACCAGTGATCAGCGGGAGGGGTACACCGGGGAGCTGTTTTTT.

V gene TRBV7-2 combines with J gene TRBJ2-2; 9 bases are a match to TRBD2. CDR3 length: 16 amino acids. V trimming: 1 base; J trimming: 5 bases; junction bases outside the gene matches: 5. CDR1 and CDR2 from the germline V gene are SGHTA and FQGNSA. This CDR3 reads CASSLGSSGVTGELFF. The CDR3 nucleotides read TGTGCCAGCAGCTTAGGATCTAGCGGGGTGACCGGGGAGCTGTTTTTT.

The chain is built from TRBV4-1 and TRBJ1-3, with TRBD1 identical over 9 bases. The CDR3 runs 20 residues. V was pared by 2 bases and J by 0 bases, with 14 bases of the junction left unmatched. Germline CDR1 is MGHRA and CDR2 is YSYEKL. In DNA form, the CDR3 reads TGCGCCAGCAGCCAATGTAAGCACAGGGGGCGTAGATACTCTGGAAACACCATATATTTT. Translated: CASSQCKHRGRRYSGNTIYF.

The CDR3 protein is CASSVEAGGLNTEAFF. As DNA, the CDR3 is TGTGCCAGCAGCGTAGAGGCAGGGGGCCTGAACACTGAAGCTTTCTTT. The chain joins TRBV9 to TRBJ1-1; TRBD1 agrees at 8 bases. This CDR3 contains 16 residues. V shed 0 bases and J 0 bases; nucleotides not matched to a gene: 4. Germline CDR1 is SGDLS and CDR2 is YYNGEE.

Written as DNA, the CDR3 is TGTGCCAGCAGCTCTTTAAACACCGGGGAGCTGTTTTTT. This gives the protein CASSSLNTGELFF. The chain uses TRBV5-4 and TRBJ2-2; D remains unclear. With 3 bases removed from V and 2 bases from J, the gap between germline ends came to 5 bases. CDR3 length: 13 amino acids. Germline assignment: CDR1 SGHNT and CDR2 YYREEE (reference sequence).

The chain uses TRBV12-3 or TRBV12-4 and TRBJ2-7; TRBD1 aligns across 7 bases. V gave up 5 bases and J gave up 2 bases; unmatched junction bases: 3. This CDR3 spans 13 amino acids. In DNA, the CDR3 is TGTGCCAGCAGTATACAGGGGACCTACGAGCAGTACTTC. The encoded protein is CASSIQGTYEQYF.

The V gene is TRBV7-8, the J gene TRBJ1-3; D is possibly TRBD1 (6 bases). Trimming cost V 1 base and J 3 bases, with 13 bases left between them. The CDR3 spans 16 residues. CDR1 is SGHVS and CDR2 is FQNEAQ in the germline V gene. The CDR3 sequence is CASSLGSRQVGNTIYF. CDR3 in DNA: TGTGCCAGCAGCTTAGGGTCTCGACAGGTTGGAAACACCATATATTTT.